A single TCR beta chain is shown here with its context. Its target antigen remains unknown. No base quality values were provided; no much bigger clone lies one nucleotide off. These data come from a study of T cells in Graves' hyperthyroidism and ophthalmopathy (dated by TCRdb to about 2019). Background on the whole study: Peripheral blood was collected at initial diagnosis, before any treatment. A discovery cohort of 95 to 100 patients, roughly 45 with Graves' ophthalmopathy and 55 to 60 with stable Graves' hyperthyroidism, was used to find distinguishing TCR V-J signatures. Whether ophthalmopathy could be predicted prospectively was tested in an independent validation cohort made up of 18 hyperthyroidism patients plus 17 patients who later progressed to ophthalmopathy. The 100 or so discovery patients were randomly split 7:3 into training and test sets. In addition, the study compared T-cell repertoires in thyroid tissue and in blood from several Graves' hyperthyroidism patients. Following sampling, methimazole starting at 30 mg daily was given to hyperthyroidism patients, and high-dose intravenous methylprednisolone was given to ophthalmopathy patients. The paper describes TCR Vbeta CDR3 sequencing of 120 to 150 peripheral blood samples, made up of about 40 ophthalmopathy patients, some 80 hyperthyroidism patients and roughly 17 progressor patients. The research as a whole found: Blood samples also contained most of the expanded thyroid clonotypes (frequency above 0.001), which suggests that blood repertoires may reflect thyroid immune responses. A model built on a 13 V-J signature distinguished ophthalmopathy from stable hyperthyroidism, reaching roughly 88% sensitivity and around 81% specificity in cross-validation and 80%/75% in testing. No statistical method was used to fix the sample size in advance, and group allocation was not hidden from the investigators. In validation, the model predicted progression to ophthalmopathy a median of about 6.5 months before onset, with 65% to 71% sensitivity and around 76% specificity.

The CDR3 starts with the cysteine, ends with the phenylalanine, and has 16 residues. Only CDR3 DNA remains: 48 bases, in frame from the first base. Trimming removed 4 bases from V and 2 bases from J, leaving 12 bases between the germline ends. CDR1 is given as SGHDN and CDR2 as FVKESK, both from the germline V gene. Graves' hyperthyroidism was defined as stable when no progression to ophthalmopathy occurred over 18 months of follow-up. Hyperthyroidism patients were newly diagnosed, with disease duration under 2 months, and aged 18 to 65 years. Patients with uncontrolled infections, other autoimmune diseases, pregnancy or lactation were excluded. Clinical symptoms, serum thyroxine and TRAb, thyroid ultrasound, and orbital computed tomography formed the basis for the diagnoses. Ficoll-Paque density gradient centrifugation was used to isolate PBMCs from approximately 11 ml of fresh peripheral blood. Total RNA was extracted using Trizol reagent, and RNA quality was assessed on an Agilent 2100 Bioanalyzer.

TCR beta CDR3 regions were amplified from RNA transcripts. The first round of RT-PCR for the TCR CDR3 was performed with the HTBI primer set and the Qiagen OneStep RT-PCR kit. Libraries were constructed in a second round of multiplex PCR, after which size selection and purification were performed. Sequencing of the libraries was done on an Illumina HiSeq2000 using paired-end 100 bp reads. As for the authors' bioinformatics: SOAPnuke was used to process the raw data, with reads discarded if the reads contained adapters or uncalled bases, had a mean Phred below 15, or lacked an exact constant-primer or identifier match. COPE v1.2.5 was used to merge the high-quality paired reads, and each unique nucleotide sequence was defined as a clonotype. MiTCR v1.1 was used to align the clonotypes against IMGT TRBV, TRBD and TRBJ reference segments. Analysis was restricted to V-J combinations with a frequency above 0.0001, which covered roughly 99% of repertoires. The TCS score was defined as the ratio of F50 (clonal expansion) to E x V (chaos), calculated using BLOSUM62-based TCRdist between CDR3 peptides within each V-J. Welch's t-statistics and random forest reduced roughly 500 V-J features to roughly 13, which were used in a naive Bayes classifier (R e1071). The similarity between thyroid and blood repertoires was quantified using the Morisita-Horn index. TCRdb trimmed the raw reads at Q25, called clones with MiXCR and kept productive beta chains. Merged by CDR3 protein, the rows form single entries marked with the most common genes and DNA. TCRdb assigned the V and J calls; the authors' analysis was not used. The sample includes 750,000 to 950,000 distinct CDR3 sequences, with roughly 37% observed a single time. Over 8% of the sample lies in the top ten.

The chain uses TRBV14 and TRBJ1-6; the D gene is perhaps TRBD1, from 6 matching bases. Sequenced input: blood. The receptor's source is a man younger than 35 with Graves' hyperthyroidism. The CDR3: CASSLNRDTYNSPLHF. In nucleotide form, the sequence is TGTGCCAGCAGCCTCAACCGGGACACCTATAATTCACCCCTCCACTTT.